These 25 T cell receptor beta chains share one sample of origin, sequenced in a study of graft-versus-host responses after intestinal transplantation. Sequencing used immunoSEQ multiplex PCR; TCRdb keeps in-frame clones, though not all of them. The data hold fewer than 110,000 clones, with more than 85% observed a single time. Their recognized antigens are unknown. Here the sequenced sample was unstimulated CD8+ T cells sorted from spleen or lymph node cells, taken before intestinal transplant. These receptors were obtained from a human donor who received an intestinal transplant.

The chain is built from TRBV5-5 and TRBJ1-2; no clear D gene. The CDR3 is made up of 15 amino acids. Per the germline V gene, CDR1 is SGHKS and CDR2 is YYEKEE (reference sequence). The ends were cut back, 2 bases at V and 8 bases at J, with 19 bases in the middle. The CDR3 bases are TGTGCCAGCAGCTTCGGTCCTTTAGCAGGAAGGGGCTACACCTTC. Its translation is CASSFGPLAGRGYTF.

The rearrangement uses TRBV15 and TRBJ2-1, with D tentatively TRBD2 (6 bases). Trimming took off 9 bases at V and 3 bases at J, with 12 bases between the two ends. Germline V CDR1 and CDR2: LNHNV, YYDKDF (reference sequence). This CDR3 region has 13 residues. CDR3 in DNA: TGTGCCACACAAGGGCGGGGCTACAATGAGCAGTTCTTC. Residues: CATQGRGYNEQFF.

The V and J genes are TRBV4-1 and TRBJ1-6; D is uncertain. The germline gives CDR1 MGHRA, CDR2 YSYEKL. The CDR3 spans 15 residues. Trimming took off 1 base at V and 5 bases at J, with 9 bases between the two ends. The CDR3 DNA sequence: TGCGCCAGCAGCCAAGTAGCTCCAAATAATTCACCCCTCCACTTT. Translating it yields CASSQVAPNNSPLHF.

This sequence joins TRBV6-1 and TRBJ2-7, with 7 positions matching TRBD2. Per the germline V gene, CDR1 is MNHNS and CDR2 is SASEGT. V gave up 4 bases and J gave up 2 bases; unmatched junction bases: 8. This CDR3 spans 15 amino acids. The CDR3 DNA reads TGTGCCAGCAGTGCGAGAGTCGCGGGGGCCTACGAGCAGTACTTC. Amino acid sequence: CASSARVAGAYEQYF.

The chain recombines TRBV25-1 with TRBJ1-1, with unresolved D. Trimming pared 6 bases from V and 1 base from J, leaving 6 bases between. Germline lookup yields CDR1 MGHDK and CDR2 SYGVNS. The CDR3 is 12 amino acids. The DNA for the CDR3 is TGTGCCAGCAGCACGGGGAACACTGAAGCTTTCTTT. This codes for CASSTGNTEAFF.

This clone was counted a single time. The V gene is TRBV2, the J gene TRBJ1-5; TRBD1 might be the D (5 bases). Trimming removed 3 bases from V and 0 bases from J, with 12 bases in between. The CDR3 totals 16 residues. Germline loops: CDR1 SNHLY, CDR2 FYNNEI. CDR3 coding DNA: TGTGCCAGCAGTGACCTGGGGGTCAATAGCAATCAGCCCCAGCATTTT. It yields the protein CASSDLGVNSNQPQHF.

This chain joins TRBV7-9 and TRBJ2-5; perhaps TRBD2 as D (5 bases). The CDR3 extends over 15 amino acids. Per the germline V gene, CDR1 is SEHNR and CDR2 is FQNEAQ (reference sequence). Trimming took 5 bases from V and 5 from J, leaving 18 bases between them. CDR3 sequence reads: CASSPATGMRETQYF. CDR3 coding DNA: TGTGCCAGCAGCCCTGCCACGGGGATGAGGGAGACCCAGTACTTC.

The rearrangement joins TRBV5-4 to TRBJ1-1; maybe TRBD1 (5 bases). Per the germline V gene, CDR1 is SGHNT and CDR2 is YYREEE (reference sequence). The CDR3 contains 18 residues. Deletions cut 0 bases from V and 3 bases from J, with 21 bases between. The CDR3 here is CASSLVGQGEMWDTEAFF. Here the CDR3 DNA reads TGTGCCAGCAGCTTGGTGGGGCAGGGCGAGATGTGGGACACTGAAGCTTTCTTT.

The chain uses TRBV7-9 and TRBJ2-7; either TRBD1 or TRBD2 may fit D (6 bases each). Trimming stripped 6 bases from V and 6 bases from J, with 12 bases between. Germline V gene data show CDR1 as SEHNR and CDR2 as FQNEAQ (reference sequence). The CDR3 runs 12 residues. Here the CDR3 reads CASRGGGPEQYF. The CDR3 nucleotides read TGTGCCAGCAGGGGGGGCGGACCCGAGCAGTACTTC.

The V call is TRBV4-1, the J call TRBJ1-5, with D unresolved. V dropped 4 bases and J dropped 0 bases, with 13 bases sitting between them. Germline V gene data show CDR1 as MGHRA and CDR2 as YSYEKL. The CDR3 extends over 16 amino acids. CDR3 DNA: TGCGCCAGCAGCCCTAGGACGGTAAATAGCAATCAGCCCCAGCATTTT. This gives the protein CASSPRTVNSNQPQHF.

V and J are TRBV18 and TRBJ2-3; D tentatively fits TRBD1 or TRBD2 (5 bases each). Germline CDR1 KGHSH, CDR2 LQKENI. This CDR3 has 16 residues. V dropped 5 bases and J dropped 5 bases, with 20 bases sitting between them. CDR3 region: CASSRVRGGPRDTQYF. The CDR3 DNA is TGTGCCAGCTCAAGGGTTCGGGGCGGGCCGCGAGATACGCAGTATTTT.

The V gene is TRBV2, the J gene TRBJ2-7, with TRBD2 matching 7 bases. The ends lost 7 bases at V and 3 bases at J; junction bases unmatched: 9. The CDR3 spans 14 residues. Germline loops: CDR1 SNHLY, CDR2 FYNNEI. The CDR3 DNA reads as TGTGCCAGCACTCTGGGGGGGAATTACTACGAGCAGTACTTC. It encodes CASTLGGNYYEQYF.

In DNA form, the CDR3 reads TGTGCCAGCAGCTTAGGGGGGGGGAACAATGAGCAGTTCTTC. It is translated as CASSLGGGNNEQFF. The V call is TRBV7-7, the J call TRBJ2-1, with TRBD2 matching over 7 bases. With 1 base clipped from V and 5 bases from J, the junction kept 2 bases outside the gene matches. The germline V gene has CDR1 SSHAT and CDR2 FNYEAQ (reference sequence). This CDR3 is built from 14 residues. The whole variable domain, remainder taken from reference TRBV7-7 and TRBJ2-1, is GAGVSQSPRYKVTKRGQDVTLRCDPISSHATLYWYQQALGQGPEFLTYFNYEAQPDKSGLPSDRFSAERPEGSISTLTIQRTEQRDSAMYRCASSLGGGNNEQFFGPGTRLTVL.

The sample holds a few counts of this clone. This chain joins TRBV4-1 and TRBJ2-1; D possibly uses TRBD1 or TRBD2 (5 bases each). Germline lookup yields CDR1 MGHRA and CDR2 YSYEKL. Trimming shortened V by 6 bases and J by 1 base, and 13 bases separated the two germline ends. This CDR3 spans 15 amino acids. CDR3: CASSPGTPSYNEQFF. The CDR3 DNA reads as TGCGCCAGCAGTCCCGGGACCCCATCCTACAATGAGCAGTTCTTC.

This clone occurred once. The chain recombines TRBV6-6 with TRBJ2-1; D gene ambiguous. The CDR3 sequence is 11 residues long. The germline V gene has CDR1 MNHNY and CDR2 SVGAGI (reference sequence). Trimming cost V 4 bases and J 10 bases, with 8 bases left between them. For the CDR3, the DNA is TGTGCCAGCAGTTTAGCCCGGGAGCAGTTCTTC. Its protein is CASSLAREQFF.

The V gene is TRBV19, the J gene TRBJ2-3; the D gene is possibly TRBD2 (6 bases). The CDR3 covers 14 residues. Looked up from germline, CDR1 is LNHDA and CDR2 is SQIVND (reference sequence). The ends were cut back, 0 bases at V and 5 bases at J, with 9 bases in the middle. Here the CDR3 DNA reads TGTGCCAGTAGTATAGACGGGGGAGAAGATACGCAGTATTTT. This encodes CASSIDGGEDTQYF. Filled out from reference TRBV19 and TRBJ2-3, the complete variable domain reads DGGITQSPKYLFRKEGQNVTLSCEQNLNHDAMYWYRQDPGQGLRLIYYSQIVNDFQKGDIAEGYSVSREKKESFPLTVTSAQKNPTAFYLCASSIDGGEDTQYFGPGTRLTVL.

The chain has TRBV6-5 and TRBJ1-2, with D possibly TRBD1 on 5 matching bases. CDR3 length: 14 residues. The V end lost 6 bases, the J end lost 1 base, and 12 bases lay between the germline ends. Germline CDR1 MNHEY, CDR2 SVGAGI. The CDR3 DNA reads as TGTGCCAGCAGCGGGGGAGGGAATAACTATGGCTACACCTTC. Translating it yields CASSGGGNNYGYTF.

The J gene is TRBJ2-1, the V gene TRBV4-2; 7 bases match TRBD2. After removal of 0 bases from V and 4 bases from J, the junction contained 3 bases not matched to a gene. The CDR3 covers 15 residues. Germline V lookup: CDR1 LGHNA, CDR2 YNFKEQ. The CDR3 sequence is CASSQDQLAYNEQFF. DNA for the CDR3: TGTGCCAGCAGCCAAGATCAACTAGCGTACAATGAGCAGTTCTTC.

The CDR3 bases are TGTGCCAGCAGCACCGAGGGAACCCTCAATTCACCCCTCCACTTT. This encodes CASSTEGTLNSPLHF. The chain links TRBV2 to TRBJ1-6; D is unclear. The CDR3 sequence is 15 residues long. Trimming cost V 6 bases and J 7 bases, with 16 bases left between them. Germline values: CDR1 SNHLY, CDR2 FYNNEI.

V gene TRBV29-1 combines with J gene TRBJ1-2, with 7 bases lining up with TRBD1. CDR3 length equals 17 residues. The junction had 21 bases not matched to a gene; V was cut back by 7 bases and J by 4 bases. Germline CDR1 is SQVTM and CDR2 is ANQGSEA. In DNA, the CDR3 is TGCAGCGCTCAGACGAGACAGGGAGGAGGGCGGGGCTATGGCTACACCTTC. Its protein product is CSAQTRQGGGRGYGYTF. Based on the CDR3 plus reference TRBV29-1 and TRBJ1-2, the full variable domain is SAVISQKPSRDICQRGTSLTIQCQVDSQVTMMFWYRQQPGQSLTLIATANQGSEATYESGFVIDKFPISRPNLTFSTLTVSNMSPEDSSIYLCSAQTRQGGGRGYGYTFGSGTRLTVV.

This chain connects TRBV2 to TRBJ1-1; D is perhaps TRBD1 (6 bases). This CDR3 has 16 residues. V shed 10 bases and J shed 1 base, with 22 bases lying between them. Germline assignment: CDR1 SNHLY and CDR2 FYNNEI. Written as DNA, the CDR3 is TGTGCCATCAGGGACATGTCAGCGGCTGAGAACACTGAAGCTTTCTTT. Residues: CAIRDMSAAENTEAFF.

The chain joins TRBV2 to TRBJ2-5; D call uncertain. CDR1 and CDR2 from the germline V gene are SNHLY and FYNNEI. V was clipped by 5 bases and J by 4 bases, with 17 bases between them. This CDR3 spans 15 amino acids. CDR3 residues: CASSHGSLLGETQYF. In DNA form, the CDR3 reads TGTGCCAGCAGTCACGGGTCCCTCTTGGGAGAGACCCAGTACTTC.

This clone was picked up one time. Here the CDR3 reads CASGLDPQGAGRGELFF. CDR3 DNA: TGTGCTAGTGGTTTGGACCCCCAGGGGGCAGGCAGAGGGGAGCTGTTTTTT. This chain joins TRBV12-5 and TRBJ2-2; 8 bases are a match to TRBD1. The CDR3 runs to 17 residues. The germline CDR1 and CDR2 sequences are LGHNT and FRNRAP. V trimming: 1 base; J trimming: 8 bases; junction bases outside the gene matches: 12. Based on the CDR3 plus reference TRBV12-5 and TRBJ2-2, the full variable domain is DARVTQTPRHKVTEMGQEVTMRCQPILGHNTVFWYRQTMMQGLELLAYFRNRAPLDDSGMPKDRFSAEMPDATLATLKIQPSEPRDSAVYFCASGLDPQGAGRGELFFGEGSRLTVL.

This clone has more than one count but fewer than ten. The rearrangement links TRBV27 to TRBJ2-3; D unresolved. This CDR3 spans 12 amino acids. CDR1 is MNHEY and CDR2 is SMNVEV in the germline V gene (reference sequence). The V gene lost 3 bases and the J gene lost 5 bases, with 6 bases spanning the gap. CDR3 loop: CASSLDGDTQYF. The CDR3 coding sequence is TGTGCCAGCAGTTTGGATGGAGATACGCAGTATTTT.

CDR3 amino acids: CASSVGGGSSYNEQFF. The DNA of the CDR3 is TGTGCCAGCAGCGTAGGCGGGGGGAGTTCCTACAATGAGCAGTTCTTC. The V and J genes are TRBV9 and TRBJ2-1, with TRBD2 identical over 8 bases. This CDR3 is 16 amino acids long. The junction had 3 bases not matched to a gene; V was cut back by 0 bases and J by 1 base. Per the germline V gene, CDR1 is SGDLS and CDR2 is YYNGEE.